Reported below is one TCR beta chain. The antigen this receptor binds is unknown. No much larger clonotype is one base removed from it; base qualities were not supplied. The sample comes from a study of blood T cells in healthy people across ages (dated by TCRdb to about 2015). Notes on the research overall: In model experiments, template switching captured about one uniquely barcoded TCR beta cDNA molecule for every two T cells. Donors were grouped into four age groups: young (average roughly 17 years), middle-aged (around 39), aged (roughly 67) and long-lived (just over 80). The study measured age-related changes in TCR beta repertoire diversity using deep sequencing normalized with unique cDNA molecular identifiers. To avoid experimental bias, donors of different ages were randomly spread across the sequencing lanes. For two donors (one aged 18 to 30 and one aged 80 or older), the study analyzed two additional independent replicas of 1 million unique cDNA reads from the same blood draw. Points the paper makes about the study in general: The CMV infection status of donors was not known, potentially confounding age-related changes in expanded clonotypes. A strong correlation was found between observed TCR beta diversity and the percentage of naive T cells measured by flow cytometry. Conclusive comparison of naive and antigen-experienced compartments was prevented by the profiling of bulk unsorted PBMCs. Estimates of total diversity based on one million sequenced T cells were considered lower bounds and underestimates. Compared with the aged group, the long-lived group had more naive CD4+ T cells, fewer expanded clones and increased TCR diversity, suggesting age selection. Observed TCR beta diversity per million T cells fell roughly linearly with age, and a significant reduction was already apparent by age roughly 40.

The protocol used for the library was 5' RACE. Sequencing was carried out with an Illumina HiSeq 2500. A second PCR of 7 to 11 cycles was performed with a sample-barcoded 5' primer and a J-beta primer mix. A unique molecular identifier was introduced onto each TCR beta cDNA molecule by a template-switch 5' adaptor carrying 12 random nucleotides. At least 3 million CDR3-containing paired-end reads were obtained from each sample. All of the RNA was converted into first-strand cDNA using the Mint cDNA synthesis kit, with a TRBC-specific oligonucleotide serving as the primer. Following uracil-DNA glycosylase treatment, all cDNA underwent a first 18-cycle PCR with the universal primers M1SS and BC2_uni_R. Concerning the study's data processing: For normalization, 1 million high-quality reads, each with a distinct molecular identifier, were randomly selected from each sample. Instead of being binned into consensus sequences, reads with shared molecular identifiers were discarded. CDR3 identification, clonotype clustering and error correction used MiTCR with a Q25 quality threshold and the strictest error-elimination algorithm. A nonparametric unseen species model with Euler transformation was used to estimate lower-bound total TCR beta diversity. TCRdb handled the public reads itself, with Q25 trimming in fastp and clone calling in MiXCR, and kept productive beta chains. Identical CDR3 protein sequences are pooled into one entry, listed with their most common genes and DNA. TCRdb's processing, not the authors' own work, is the source of the V and J calls. The table for this sample lists around 780,000 distinct CDR3 sequences; more than 55% of them were counted only once. More than 25% of the sample is taken by the ten largest.

Trimmed from V: 1 base; trimmed from J: 4 bases; junction bases lacking a gene match: 16. The CDR3 covers 19 residues, taking in both the cysteine and the phenylalanine. CDR3 DNA is the only sequence kept; it has 57 bases, read in frame from the first base. CDR1 SGHNT and CDR2 YENEEA are derived from the germline V gene. The donors were roughly 39 Caucasian individuals from Russia, aged roughly 6 to 90 years, who were systemically healthy. About 10 milliliters of peripheral blood were drawn from each donor into EDTA-treated Vacutainer tubes. Ficoll-Paque density-gradient centrifugation was used to isolate PBMCs, with at least 6.5 million per sample. Trizol reagent was used to extract total RNA from PBMCs, with at least 5 micrograms per sample. For every donor, flow cytometry on a PBMC aliquot measured the percentage of naive CD45RAhigh/CD27high T cells.

This sequence uses TRBV11-3 and TRBJ2-5; the junction holds 9 bases that match TRBD2. Input material: blood. The receptor comes from a man between 40 and 49 years old in good health. The sequenced DNA is TGTGCCAGCAGCTTAGTTTCCTCGTACGCGGGAGGGCCGCCAGAGACCCAGTACTTC. Protein translation: CASSLVSSYAGGPPETQYF.